The T cell receptor beta chain described here comes from a study of Ad26.COV2.S vaccination and SARS-CoV-2 variants. Measured with immunoSEQ multiplex PCR; TCRdb has only the in-frame clones, and not every one. Here the sample spans roughly 680,000 clones, 89% being singletons. Treatment described: over 15 received Ad26.COV2.S at low or high dose, single or two shots; about 5 received placebo; per-sample allocation not given. Repertoires come from day 63 after the first vaccine or placebo injection. Germline lookup yields CDR1 SEHNR and CDR2 FQNEAQ (reference sequence). Between the trimmed V and J ends, which lost 3 bases and 5 bases, there was a span of 7 bases. This CDR3 is built from 12 residues.

The rearrangement uses TRBV7-9 and TRBJ1-1; a weak D match, TRBD1 (5 bases). Sequencing was performed on peripheral blood, taken in a trial of Ad26.COV2.S vaccine versus placebo. The TCR originated in a person aged 18-65 years who received the Ad26.COV2.S COVID-19 vaccine or a placebo. The chain's CDR3 is CASSLWGTEAFF. The CDR3 DNA is TGTGCCAGCAGCTTGTGGGGGACTGAAGCTTTCTTT.